The entry that follows covers one TCR beta chain sequence. The sample originates from a study of blood T cell repertoires in COVID-19. V was cut by 8 bases and J by 1 base, with 14 bases left in between. Germline V gene data show CDR1 as SQVTM and CDR2 as ANQGSEA. CDR3 length equals 13 residues. This table comes from immunoSEQ multiplex PCR, and its TCRdb copy is limited to in-frame clones, with some not included. The table includes 100,000 or so clones, around 83% detected once. The origin of this receptor is a woman over 75 with acute or convalescent COVID-19. Sequencing was done on a sample of peripheral blood. The chain links TRBV29-1 to TRBJ1-2, with D unresolved. CDR3 protein: CSTNSYSNYGYTF. CDR3 nucleotides: TGCAGCACCAACAGCTATAGTAACTATGGCTACACCTTC. The full variable domain, rest sourced from reference TRBV29-1 and TRBJ1-2, is SAVISQKPSRDICQRGTSLTIQCQVDSQVTMMFWYRQQPGQSLTLIATANQGSEATYESGFVIDKFPISRPNLTFSTLTVSNMSPEDSSIYLCSTNSYSNYGYTFGSGTRLTVV.